These 5 T cell receptor beta chains originate from one sample sequenced in a study of beta chain features in type 1 diabetes. Antigen specificity for these receptors is unknown. Study observations and caveats: For Type 1 diabetes patients, all four CD4+ subsets carried TCRB CDR3s that were moderately but significantly shorter.

The study reverse transcribed the entire isolated RNA, so it sequenced expressed TCRB transcripts. Measured with immunoSEQ multiplex PCR; TCRdb has only the in-frame clones, and not every one. The top ten hold around 0.56% of the sample, which has about 160,000 clones, 8% to 9.5% seen once. The sample consisted of central memory CD4+ T cells from blood. Source of these receptors: a woman between 18 and 29 years old with type 1 diabetes.

This clone showed up just a few times. The chain links TRBV7-2 to TRBJ2-7; D perhaps matches TRBD1 (5 bases). This CDR3 has 15 residues. With 4 bases removed from V and 0 bases from J, the gap between germline ends came to 13 bases. Germline assignment: CDR1 SGHTA and CDR2 FQGNSA. In DNA, the CDR3 is TGTGCCAGCAGCTCCCGACAGTATCACTCCTACGAGCAGTACTTC. Translated: CASSSRQYHSYEQYF.

The genes are TRBV30 and TRBJ2-7; tentatively, D is TRBD1 (6 bases). V was trimmed by 3 bases and J by 2 bases, leaving 8 bases between them. This CDR3 spans 12 amino acids. In germline, CDR1 is GTSNPN, CDR2 SVGIG (reference sequence). CDR3 loop: CAWSRDTYEQYF. The CDR3 DNA is TGTGCCTGGAGCCGGGACACCTACGAGCAGTACTTC.

This clone was found once. The chain joins TRBV5-6 to TRBJ2-1, with 7 nucleotides matching TRBD2. V gave up 7 bases and J gave up 8 bases; unmatched junction bases: 15. CDR3 length equals 15 residues. The germline V gene encodes CDR1 SGHDT and CDR2 YYEEEE. The CDR3 DNA follows: TGTGCCAGCTACGCCGGGGGGACCAGAGGCGATGAGCAGTTCTTC. This translates into CASYAGGTRGDEQFF.

The rearrangement links TRBV7-2 to TRBJ2-1, with 10 bases identical to TRBD2. This CDR3 is built from 16 residues. V shed 5 bases, J shed 4 bases, and the junction held 8 bases outside the gene matches. Germline lookup yields CDR1 SGHTA and CDR2 FQGNSA. The CDR3 DNA reads as TGTGCCAGCAGCCGTACCATAGCGGGAGGATACAATGAGCAGTTCTTC. It is translated as CASSRTIAGGYNEQFF. Complete variable domain (other parts from reference TRBV7-2 and TRBJ2-1): GAGVSQSPSNKVTEKGKDVELRCDPISGHTALYWYRQSLGQGLEFLIYFQGNSAPDKSGLPSDRFSAERTGGSVSTLTIQRTQQEDSAVYLCASSRTIAGGYNEQFFGPGTRLTVL.

The rearrangement uses TRBV5-6 and TRBJ1-4, with D uncertain. This CDR3 has 13 amino acids. In germline, CDR1 is SGHDT, CDR2 YYEEEE. V was shortened by 1 base and J by 8 bases, with 9 bases between the two germline ends. The CDR3 region has the DNA TGTGCCAGCAGCTTGACCGCCGCGGAAAAACTGTTTTTT. This encodes CASSLTAAEKLFF.